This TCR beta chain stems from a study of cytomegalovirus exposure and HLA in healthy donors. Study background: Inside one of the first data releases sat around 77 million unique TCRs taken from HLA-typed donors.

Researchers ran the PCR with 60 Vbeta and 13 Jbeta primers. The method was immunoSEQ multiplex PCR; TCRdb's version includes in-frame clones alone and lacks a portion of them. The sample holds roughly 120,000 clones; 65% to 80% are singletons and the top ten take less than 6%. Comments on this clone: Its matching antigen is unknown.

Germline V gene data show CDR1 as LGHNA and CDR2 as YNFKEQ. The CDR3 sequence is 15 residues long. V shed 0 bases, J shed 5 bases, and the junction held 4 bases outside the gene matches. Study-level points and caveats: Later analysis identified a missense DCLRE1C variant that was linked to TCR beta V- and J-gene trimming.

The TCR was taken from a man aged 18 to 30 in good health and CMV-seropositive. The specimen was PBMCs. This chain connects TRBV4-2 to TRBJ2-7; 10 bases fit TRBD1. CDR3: CASSQETGGYDEQYF. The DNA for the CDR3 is TGTGCCAGCAGCCAAGAGACAGGGGGCTACGACGAGCAGTACTTC.